This TCR beta chain was recorded in a study of CD8 T cells in ankylosing spondylitis. The study's findings and limits: With a CD8+ phenotype, disease-linked clones were relatively rare in peripheral blood. Matched ankylosing spondylitis synovial fluid reportedly contained a significantly enriched population of disease-linked clones. Blood of patients with ankylosing spondylitis appeared to be characterized by a TCR beta motif of roughly eight highly homologous variants. Earlier authors reported some of these motif variants in reactive arthritis synovial fluid and blood.

In the case of this clonotype: Antigen specificity is unknown.

Generation of TCR beta libraries employed quantitative 5'-RACE incorporating molecular barcodes. TCRdb passed the 5' RACE reads through MiXCR, listing each CDR3 protein once. The table has over 400,000 distinct CDR3 sequences, 25% to 30% seen once. This clonotype was sampled from a male donor with ankylosing spondylitis. Material for sequencing was blood, either unsorted or a sorted T cell fraction (not recorded which).

CDR3 amino acids: CATSGSSGSGGVGQYF. The CDR3 bases are TGTGCCACCAGTGGCTCTAGCGGGAGTGGGGGTGTGGGCCAGTACTTC. The chain recombines TRBV24-1 with TRBJ2-5; 10 bases agree with TRBD2. Germline V CDR1 and CDR2: KGHDR, SFDVKD. The CDR3 spans 16 residues. V trimming: 5 bases; J trimming: 10 bases; junction bases outside the gene matches: 15.